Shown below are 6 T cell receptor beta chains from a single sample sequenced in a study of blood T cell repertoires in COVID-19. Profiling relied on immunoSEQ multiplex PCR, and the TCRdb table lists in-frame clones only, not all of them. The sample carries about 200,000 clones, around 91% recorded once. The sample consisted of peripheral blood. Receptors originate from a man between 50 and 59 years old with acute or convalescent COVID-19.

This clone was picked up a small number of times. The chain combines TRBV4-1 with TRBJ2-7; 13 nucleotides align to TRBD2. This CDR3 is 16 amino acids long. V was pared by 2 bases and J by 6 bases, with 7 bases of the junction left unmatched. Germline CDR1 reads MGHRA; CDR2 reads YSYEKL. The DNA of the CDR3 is TGCGCCAGCAGCCAAACTAGCGGGAGGGCCGGTTTCGAGCAGTACTTC. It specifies CASSQTSGRAGFEQYF.

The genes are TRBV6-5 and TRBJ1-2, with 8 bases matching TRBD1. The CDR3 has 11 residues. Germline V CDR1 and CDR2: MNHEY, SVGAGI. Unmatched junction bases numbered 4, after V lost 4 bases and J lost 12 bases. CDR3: CASSSDRGHTF. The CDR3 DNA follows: TGTGCCAGCAGTTCCGACAGGGGTCACACCTTC.

The CDR3 nucleotides read TGCAGCGCGCTCCGACAGGGAGCTAACTATGGCTACACCTTC. Its translation: CSALRQGANYGYTF. This rearrangement joins TRBV29-1 to TRBJ1-2, with 7 nucleotides matching TRBD1. With V trimmed by 7 bases and J by 0 bases, 8 bases remained unmatched. The length of the CDR3 is 14 residues. Germline values: CDR1 SQVTM, CDR2 ANQGSEA.

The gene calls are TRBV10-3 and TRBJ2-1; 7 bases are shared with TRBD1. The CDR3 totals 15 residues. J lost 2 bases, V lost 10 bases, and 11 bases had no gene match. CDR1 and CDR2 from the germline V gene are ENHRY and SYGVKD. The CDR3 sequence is CATTLTGPPYNEQFF. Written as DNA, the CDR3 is TGTGCCACTACACTGACAGGGCCACCCTACAATGAGCAGTTCTTC.

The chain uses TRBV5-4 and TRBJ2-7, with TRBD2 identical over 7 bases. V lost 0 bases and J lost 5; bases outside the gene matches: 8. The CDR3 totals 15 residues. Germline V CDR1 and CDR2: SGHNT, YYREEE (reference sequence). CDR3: CASSLGGRAENEQYF. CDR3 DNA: TGTGCCAGCAGCTTGGGAGGGAGGGCTGAAAACGAGCAGTACTTC.

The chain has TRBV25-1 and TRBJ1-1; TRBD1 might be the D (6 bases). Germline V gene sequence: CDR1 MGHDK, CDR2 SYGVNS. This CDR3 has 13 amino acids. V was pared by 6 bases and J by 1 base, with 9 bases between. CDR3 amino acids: CASSRGGNTEAFF. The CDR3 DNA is TGTGCCAGCAGCCGAGGGGGGAACACTGAAGCTTTCTTT.